The next 9 T cell receptor beta chains were all read from a single sample in a study of T-cell memory formation after mild COVID-19. TCRdb re-analysed the 5' RACE reads in MiXCR, keeping a single row per CDR3 protein. This sample has roughly 280,000 distinct CDR3 sequences, with around 15% found just once. Sample: PBMCs or a T cell subset sorted from them (not recorded which). The origin of the receptors is a man aged 18 to 30 who had mild COVID-19 (a few samples of this study predate the infection). Cell type and time point are not known.

The rearrangement joins TRBV2 to TRBJ2-7; D not resolved. The CDR3 is 12 amino acids. Germline V gene sequence: CDR1 SNHLY, CDR2 FYNNEI. The V end lost 3 bases, the J end lost 0 bases, and 3 bases lay between the germline ends. The DNA of the CDR3 is TGTGCCAGCAGTGAGAGCTCCTACGAGCAGTACGTC. Residues: CASSESSYEQYV.

V is TRBV18 and J is TRBJ2-1, with D maybe TRBD2 (6 bases). Trimming took 6 bases from V and 4 from J, leaving 13 bases between them. Germline CDR1 KGHSH, CDR2 LQKENI. This CDR3 region has 14 residues. The CDR3 spells CASSLEGLYNEQFF. CDR3 nucleotides: TGTGCCAGCTCGCTCGAGGGACTTTACAATGAGCAGTTCTTC.

This clonotype has a handful of counts. The genes are TRBV4-1 and TRBJ1-2; D is ambiguous. Germline V lookup: CDR1 MGHRA, CDR2 YSYEKL. The CDR3 totals 15 residues. The ends were cut back, 0 bases at V and 8 bases at J, with 16 bases in the middle. This CDR3 reads CASSQEWQPLLGYTF. The CDR3 region has the DNA TGCGCCAGCAGCCAAGAATGGCAGCCGCTTTTAGGCTACACCTTC.

This clonotype was observed many times. J is TRBJ2-1 and V is TRBV5-1; D is unclear. CDR1 SGHRS and CDR2 YFSETQ come from the germline V gene. V lost 0 bases and J lost 4, with 8 bases in between. The CDR3 is 14 amino acids. The CDR3 DNA follows: TGCGCCAGCAGCTTGGAACCTAGGTACAATGAGCAGTTCTTC. Protein sequence: CASSLEPRYNEQFF.

This clonotype has only a few counts. V usage is TRBV5-1 and J usage is TRBJ2-5, with TRBD2 as a possible D gene (6 bases). Trimming stripped 0 bases from V and 3 bases from J, with 15 bases between. The CDR3 extends over 16 amino acids. Looked up from germline, CDR1 is SGHRS and CDR2 is YFSETQ. The CDR3 here is CASSLAFGGTEETQYF. The DNA of the CDR3 is TGCGCCAGCAGCTTGGCTTTCGGGGGAACCGAAGAGACCCAGTACTTC.

This clonotype turned up a few times. The CDR3, as DNA: TGTGCCAGCAGCGCCTCGGTTGGAGGGGAGCAGTTCTTC. Residues: CASSASVGGEQFF. The genes are TRBV9 and TRBJ2-1; TRBD2 is a possible D gene (6 bases). V was trimmed by 3 bases and J by 10 bases, leaving 14 bases between them. The CDR3 runs 13 residues. Germline V gene sequence: CDR1 SGDLS, CDR2 YYNGEE. The full variable domain, with the rest looked up from reference TRBV9 and TRBJ2-1, is DSGVTQTPKHLITATGQRVTLRCSPRSGDLSVYWYQQSLDQGLQFLIQYYNGEERAKGNILERFSAQQFPDLHSELNLSSLELGDSALYFCASSASVGGEQFFGPGTRLTVL.

This clonotype was counted at least ten times. CDR3 sequence (DNA): TGTGCTAGTGGTCCCGGGGCTATGACCGGGGAGCTGTTTTTT. Its translation: CASGPGAMTGELFF. The J gene is TRBJ2-2, the V gene TRBV12-5, with D perhaps given as TRBD1 or TRBD2 (5 bases each). V was pared by 5 bases and J by 5 bases, with 12 bases between. The CDR3 spans 14 residues. The V gene's germline CDR1 is LGHNT and CDR2 FRNRAP.

This chain joins TRBV5-4 and TRBJ2-4, with a tentative D call TRBD1 (6 bases). The length of the CDR3 is 13 residues. Germline CDR1 reads SGHNT; CDR2 reads YYREEE (reference sequence). Trimming stripped 3 bases from V and 5 bases from J, with 9 bases between. The CDR3 is CASSSGHENIQYF. As DNA, the CDR3 is TGTGCCAGCAGCTCGGGACACGAAAACATTCAGTACTTC.

There are a few counts of this clonotype. The chain employs TRBV11-2 and TRBJ2-5; possible D gene TRBD1, 6 bases. This CDR3 has 14 residues. Germline-derived CDR1 and CDR2 are SGHAT and FQNNGV. V dropped 4 bases and J dropped 1 base, with 10 bases sitting between them. CDR3 loop: CASSSTGTQETQYF. The DNA for the CDR3 is TGTGCCAGCAGCTCCACAGGGACCCAAGAGACCCAGTACTTC.